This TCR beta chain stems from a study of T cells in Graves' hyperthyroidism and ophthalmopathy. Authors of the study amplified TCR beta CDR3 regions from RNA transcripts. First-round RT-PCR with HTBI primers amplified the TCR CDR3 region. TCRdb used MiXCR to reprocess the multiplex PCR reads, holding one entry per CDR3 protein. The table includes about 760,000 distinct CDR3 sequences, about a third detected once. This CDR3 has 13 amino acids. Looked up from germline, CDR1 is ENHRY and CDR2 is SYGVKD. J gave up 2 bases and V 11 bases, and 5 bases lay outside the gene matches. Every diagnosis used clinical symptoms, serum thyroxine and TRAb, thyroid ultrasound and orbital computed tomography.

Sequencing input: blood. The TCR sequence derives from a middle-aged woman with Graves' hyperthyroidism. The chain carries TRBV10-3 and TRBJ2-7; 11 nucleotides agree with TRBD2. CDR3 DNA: TGTGCCCCACTAGCGGGAGAAACCTACGAGCAGTACTTC. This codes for CAPLAGETYEQYF.